The table lists the clone carrying this T cell receptor (beta chain) with a few counts. As yet, its antigen is unknown. These data originate in a study of T cells in Graves' hyperthyroidism and ophthalmopathy. Findings and caveats of the study: A 13 V-J signature model discriminated ophthalmopathy versus stable hyperthyroidism. The majority of expanded thyroid clonotypes above 0.001 also appeared in blood.

Deletions cut 2 bases from V and 9 bases from J, with 10 bases between. The V gene's germline CDR1 is WSHSY and CDR2 SAAADI. This CDR3 contains 12 residues. Uncontrolled infection, other autoimmune disease, pregnancy or lactation disqualified patients from enrolment. Orbital computed tomography, thyroid ultrasound, serum thyroxine and TRAb, and clinical symptoms together informed the diagnoses. Amplified TCR beta CDR3 regions derived from RNA transcripts. First-round RT-PCR of the TCR CDR3 relied on the HTBI primer set. TCRdb re-called the multiplex PCR reads with MiXCR, one entry per CDR3 protein. The data show 300,000 to 400,000 distinct CDR3 sequences, about 15% seen once.

The receptor's source is a woman in her twenties or thirties with Graves' ophthalmopathy. The source material was blood. This sequence joins TRBV10-2 and TRBJ1-1; D unresolved. CDR3 amino acids: CASSEPTYQAFF. CDR3 coding DNA: TGCGCCAGCAGTGAGCCGACATATCAAGCTTTCTTT.